The clone carrying this TCR beta chain was detected once. The authors' processing: How many nucleated cells were present was estimated from reference gene primer amplification. Some clones are missing from TCRdb's copy, which holds only in-frame ones; the method was immunoSEQ multiplex PCR. D and trimming were read from the DNA, whereas the V and J calls and clone size are those reported in that table. The repertoire includes 250,000 to 400,000 clones, about 87% of them detected once, and 1.5% to 2% sits in the top ten. The data were taken from a study of blood T cell repertoires in COVID-19. The CDR3 covers 15 residues. V shed 1 base and J shed 6 bases, with 13 bases lying between them. Germline CDR1 SGHTA, CDR2 FQGNSA.

This clonotype was sampled from a woman aged 25 to 39 with COVID-19, enrolled during active disease. The chain links TRBV7-2 to TRBJ1-5; D remains ambiguous. Sequenced: peripheral blood. CDR3 nucleotide sequence: TGTGCCAGCAGCTTAGAGGGCGGGGTCTCTCAGCCCCAGCATTTT. Residues: CASSLEGGVSQPQHF.